This is a list of T cell receptor beta chains from one sample in a study of cytomegalovirus exposure and HLA in healthy donors. Here immunoSEQ multiplex PCR was the method, and the copy in TCRdb shows in-frame clones only, minus some. The table has 150,000 to 200,000 clones, approximately 78% seen once; the top ten hold approximately 3.1%. The sample comprised PBMCs. The receptors were gathered from a woman aged 40 to 55 in good health and CMV-seronegative. The CDR3 runs from the conserved cysteine through the conserved F or W. Fields, in order: D gene, V gene, J gene, clone size, CDR3 protein, CDR3 DNA. D genes are given only for firm matches. Expanded clones are given a class, and other clones once, few, many or no size at all.

.	TRBV19	TRBJ2-1	few	CASKADSTPFF	TGTGCCAGTAAAGCAGACTCGACCCCGTTCTTC
TRBD2	TRBV10-1	TRBJ2-5	.	CASTPGGSQETQYF	TGCGCCAGCACCCCGGGGGGGAGCCAAGAGACCCAGTACTTC
TRBD1	TRBV5-4	TRBJ1-1	.	CASSFQGAGGTEAFF	TGTGCCAGCAGCTTCCAGGGGGCTGGTGGCACTGAAGCTTTCTTT
.	TRBV10-2	TRBJ1-5	few	CASSPAGSNQPQHF	TGCGCCAGCAGCCCTGCCGGTAGCAATCAGCCCCAGCATTTT
TRBD1	TRBV6-1	TRBJ1-4	.	CASSEFGTGLKKLFF	TGTGCCAGCAGTGAGTTTGGGACAGGGTTGAAAAAACTATTTTTT
TRBD1	TRBV19	TRBJ2-2	.	CASSIGQGTTVTGELFF	TGTGCCAGTAGTATCGGACAGGGGACCACCGTAACCGGGGAGCTGTTTTTT
TRBD1	TRBV6-5	TRBJ1-3	.	CASSSGQLISGNTIYF	TGTGCCAGCAGTTCGGGACAGCTAATCTCTGGAAACACCATATATTTT
TRBD2	TRBV4-2	TRBJ2-3	.	CASSQGLSGGAVSDTQYF	TGTGCCAGCAGCCAGGGTCTGAGCGGGGGGGCAGTTTCCGATACGCAGTATTTT
TRBD1	TRBV28	TRBJ1-2	.	CASRRTGANYGYTF	TGTGCCAGCAGACGGACAGGAGCTAACTATGGCTACACCTTC
.	TRBV9	TRBJ1-4	few	CASSPFGGSEKLFF	TGTGCCAGCAGCCCCTTCGGGGGTTCGGAAAAACTGTTTTTT
.	TRBV7-9	TRBJ1-3	.	CASSLRSLNRSGNTIYF	TGTGCCAGCAGCTTGAGGTCCCTTAATAGATCTGGAAACACCATATATTTT
.	TRBV19	TRBJ2-4	.	CASSISDRGLNIQYF	TGTGCCAGTAGTATAAGTGATCGGGGTTTGAACATTCAGTACTTC
.	TRBV18	TRBJ2-7	.	CASSPTGQGVNGEQYF	TGTGCCAGCTCACCAACAGGGCAAGGGGTCAACGGCGAGCAGTACTTC
TRBD2	TRBV7-6	TRBJ2-1	.	CASSFGGAGEQFF	TGTGCCAGCAGCTTCGGGGGGGCCGGTGAGCAGTTCTTC
.	TRBV4-1	TRBJ2-7	many	CASSQVFEALDEQYF	TGCGCCAGCAGCCAGGTCTTCGAGGCGTTAGACGAGCAGTACTTC
.	TRBV28	TRBJ2-3	.	CASSLTGYSQYF	TGTGCCAGCAGCTTAACAGGGTATTCGCAGTATTTT
TRBD2	TRBV5-6	TRBJ2-1	.	CASSWGLTSGGPNEQFF	TGTGCCAGCAGCTGGGGCCTTACTAGCGGGGGGCCCAATGAGCAGTTCTTC
TRBD2	TRBV5-3	TRBJ2-1	.	CARSLKGNSGGALFYYNEQFF	TGTGCCAGAAGCTTAAAAGGGAATAGCGGGGGGGCCTTGTTCTACTACAATGAGCAGTTCTTC
.	TRBV11-2	TRBJ1-1	.	CASSLQWATEAFF	TGTGCCAGCAGCTTACAGTGGGCCACTGAAGCTTTCTTT
TRBD1	TRBV7-3	TRBJ2-3	.	CASSPSGTGGAYTQYF	TGTGCCAGCAGCCCCAGTGGGACAGGGGGCGCATATACGCAGTATTTT
.	TRBV9	TRBJ1-2	.	CASSVARGVSGYTF	TGTGCCAGCAGCGTAGCACGGGGAGTAAGTGGCTACACCTTC
.	TRBV18	TRBJ1-2	.	CASSPQGGRAYGYTF	TGTGCCAGCTCACCCCAGGGAGGGCGGGCCTATGGCTACACCTTC